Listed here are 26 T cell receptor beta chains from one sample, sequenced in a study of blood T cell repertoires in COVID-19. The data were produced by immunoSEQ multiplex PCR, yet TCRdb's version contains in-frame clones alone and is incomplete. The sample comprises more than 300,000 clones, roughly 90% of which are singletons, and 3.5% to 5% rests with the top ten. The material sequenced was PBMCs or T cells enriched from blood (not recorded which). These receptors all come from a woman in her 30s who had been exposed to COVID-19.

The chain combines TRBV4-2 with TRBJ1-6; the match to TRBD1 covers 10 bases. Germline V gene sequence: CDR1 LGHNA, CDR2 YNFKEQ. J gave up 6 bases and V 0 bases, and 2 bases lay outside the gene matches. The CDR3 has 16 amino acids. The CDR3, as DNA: TGTGCCAGCAGCCAAGAGGGACAGGGGCCTAATTCACCCCTCCACTTT. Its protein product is CASSQEGQGPNSPLHF.

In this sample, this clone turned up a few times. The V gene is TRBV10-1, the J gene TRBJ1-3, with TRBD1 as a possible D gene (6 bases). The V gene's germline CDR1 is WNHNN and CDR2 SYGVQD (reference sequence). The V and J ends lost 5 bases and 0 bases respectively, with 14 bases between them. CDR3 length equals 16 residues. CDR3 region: CASSSSDSRSGNTIYF. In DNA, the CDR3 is TGCGCCAGCAGTAGTTCGGACAGCCGCTCTGGAAACACCATATATTTT.

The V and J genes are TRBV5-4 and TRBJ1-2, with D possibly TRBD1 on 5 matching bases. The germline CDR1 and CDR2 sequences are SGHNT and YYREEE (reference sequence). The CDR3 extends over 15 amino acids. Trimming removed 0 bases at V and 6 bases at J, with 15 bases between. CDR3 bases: TGTGCCAGCAGCTTGGGGACGGGGGGAGAGGATGGCTACACCTTC. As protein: CASSLGTGGEDGYTF.

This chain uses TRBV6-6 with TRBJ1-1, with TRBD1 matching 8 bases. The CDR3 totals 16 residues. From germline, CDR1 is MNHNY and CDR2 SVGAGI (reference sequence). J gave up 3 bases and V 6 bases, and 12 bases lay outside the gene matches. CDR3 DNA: TGTGCCAGCAGGACTTCTCAGGGGGCCGGGGACACTGAAGCTTTCTTT. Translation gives CASRTSQGAGDTEAFF.

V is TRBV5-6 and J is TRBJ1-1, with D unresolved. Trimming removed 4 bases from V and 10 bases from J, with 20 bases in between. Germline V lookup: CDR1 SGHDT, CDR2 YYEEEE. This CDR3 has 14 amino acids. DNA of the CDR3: TGTGCCAGCAGCGCTGATTGGGGTCGAAGCGGAGCTTTCTTT. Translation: CASSADWGRSGAFF.

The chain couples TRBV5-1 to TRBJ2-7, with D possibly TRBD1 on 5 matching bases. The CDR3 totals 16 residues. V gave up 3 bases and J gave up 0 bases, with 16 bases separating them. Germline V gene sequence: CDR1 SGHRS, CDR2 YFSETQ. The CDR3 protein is CASSWGTRGDSYEQYF. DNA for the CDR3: TGCGCCAGCAGCTGGGGAACAAGGGGTGACTCCTACGAGCAGTACTTC.

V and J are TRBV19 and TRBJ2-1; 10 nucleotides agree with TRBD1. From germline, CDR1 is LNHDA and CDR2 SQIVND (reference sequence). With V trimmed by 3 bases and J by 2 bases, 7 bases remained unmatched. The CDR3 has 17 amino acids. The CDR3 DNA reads TGTGCCAGTAGTATCACCCGGGGGACAGGGGCCTACAATGAGCAGTTCTTC. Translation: CASSITRGTGAYNEQFF.

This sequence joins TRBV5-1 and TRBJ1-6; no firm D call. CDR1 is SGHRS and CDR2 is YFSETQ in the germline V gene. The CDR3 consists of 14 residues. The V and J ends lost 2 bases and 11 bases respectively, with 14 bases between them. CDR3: CASSFGESETPLHF. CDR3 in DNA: TGCGCCAGCAGCTTCGGAGAATCAGAGACACCCCTCCACTTT.

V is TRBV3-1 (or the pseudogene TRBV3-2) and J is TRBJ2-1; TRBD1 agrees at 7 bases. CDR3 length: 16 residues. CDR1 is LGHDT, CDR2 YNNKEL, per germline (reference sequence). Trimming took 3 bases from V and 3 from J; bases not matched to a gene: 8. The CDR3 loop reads CASSHVGQGVYNEQFF. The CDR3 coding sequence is TGTGCCAGCAGCCACGTAGGGCAGGGGGTCTACAATGAGCAGTTCTTC.

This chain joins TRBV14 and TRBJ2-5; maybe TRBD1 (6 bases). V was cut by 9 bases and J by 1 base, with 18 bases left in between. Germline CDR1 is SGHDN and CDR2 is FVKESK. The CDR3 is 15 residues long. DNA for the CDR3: TGTGCCAGGCCGGATTGGGGGCTAGCCCAAGAGACCCAGTACTTC. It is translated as CARPDWGLAQETQYF.

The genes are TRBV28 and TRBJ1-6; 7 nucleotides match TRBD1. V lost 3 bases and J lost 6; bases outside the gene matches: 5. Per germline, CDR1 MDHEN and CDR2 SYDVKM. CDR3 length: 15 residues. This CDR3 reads CASSLYRGGNSPLHF. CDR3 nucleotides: TGTGCCAGCAGTTTGTACAGGGGTGGTAATTCACCCCTCCACTTT.

CDR3 bases: TGTGCCAGCGATCTGAGCGGGGGGGCCGGTGAGCAGTTCTTC. Translated, it gives CASDLSGGAGEQFF. This chain joins TRBV6-5 and TRBJ2-1; 10 bases align to TRBD2. The CDR3 is made up of 14 amino acids. Trimming removed 8 bases from V and 9 bases from J; junction bases left unmatched: 10. Germline V gives CDR1 MNHEY, CDR2 SVGAGI.

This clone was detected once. The CDR3 here is CASSFGSGHSNNEQFF. CDR3 bases: TGTGCCAGCAGCTTTGGTAGCGGGCATTCAAACAATGAGCAGTTCTTC. This chain links TRBV11-3 with TRBJ2-1; TRBD2 aligns across 7 bases. The CDR3 contains 16 residues. V was pared by 3 bases and J by 5 bases, with 10 bases of the junction left unmatched. In germline, CDR1 is SGHNT, CDR2 YENEEA.

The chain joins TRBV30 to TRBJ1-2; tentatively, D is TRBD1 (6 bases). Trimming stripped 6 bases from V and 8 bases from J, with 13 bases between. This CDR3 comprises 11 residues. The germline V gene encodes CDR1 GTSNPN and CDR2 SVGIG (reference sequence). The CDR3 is CACQGIWGYTF. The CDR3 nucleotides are TGTGCCTGCCAGGGGATTTGGGGCTACACCTTC.

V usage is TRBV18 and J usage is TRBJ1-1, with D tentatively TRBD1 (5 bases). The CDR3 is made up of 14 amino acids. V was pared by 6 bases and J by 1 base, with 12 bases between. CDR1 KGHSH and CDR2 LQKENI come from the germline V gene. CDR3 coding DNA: TGTGCCAGCTCGCCCGGCGGGGGGAACACTGAAGCTTTCTTT. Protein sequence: CASSPGGGNTEAFF.

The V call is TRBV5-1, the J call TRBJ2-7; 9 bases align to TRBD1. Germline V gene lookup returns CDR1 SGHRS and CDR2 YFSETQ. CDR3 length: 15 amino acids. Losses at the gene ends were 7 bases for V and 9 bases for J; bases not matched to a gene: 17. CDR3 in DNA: TGCGCCAGCTCTCCACGGGGACAGGGTCCCCCTCGGCAGTACTTC. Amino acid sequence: CASSPRGQGPPRQYF.

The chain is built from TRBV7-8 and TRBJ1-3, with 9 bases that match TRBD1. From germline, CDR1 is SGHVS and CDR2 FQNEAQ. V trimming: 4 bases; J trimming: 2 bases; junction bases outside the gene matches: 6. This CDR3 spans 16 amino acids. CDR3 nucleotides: TGTGCCAGCAGCTCGGGGACAGGGAGGCCTGGAAACACCATATATTTT. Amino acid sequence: CASSSGTGRPGNTIYF.

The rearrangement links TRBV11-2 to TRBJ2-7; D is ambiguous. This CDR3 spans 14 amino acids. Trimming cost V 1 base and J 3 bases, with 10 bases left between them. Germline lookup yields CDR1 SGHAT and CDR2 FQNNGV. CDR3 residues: CASSLVSPNYEQYF. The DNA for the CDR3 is TGTGCCAGCAGCTTAGTAAGCCCAAACTACGAGCAGTACTTC.

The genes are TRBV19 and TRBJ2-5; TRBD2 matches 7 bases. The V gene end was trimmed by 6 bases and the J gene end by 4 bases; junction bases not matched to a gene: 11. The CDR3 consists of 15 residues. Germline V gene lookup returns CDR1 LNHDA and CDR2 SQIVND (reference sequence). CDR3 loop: CASSPQLASGETQYF. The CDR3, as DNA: TGTGCCAGTAGCCCTCAACTAGCGTCAGGAGAGACCCAGTACTTC.

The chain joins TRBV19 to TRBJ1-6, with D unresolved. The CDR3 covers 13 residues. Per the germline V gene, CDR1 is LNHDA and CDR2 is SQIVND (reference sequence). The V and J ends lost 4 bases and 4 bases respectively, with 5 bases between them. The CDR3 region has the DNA TGTGCCAGTAGTACAGGTTATAATTCACCCCTCCACTTT. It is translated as CASSTGYNSPLHF.

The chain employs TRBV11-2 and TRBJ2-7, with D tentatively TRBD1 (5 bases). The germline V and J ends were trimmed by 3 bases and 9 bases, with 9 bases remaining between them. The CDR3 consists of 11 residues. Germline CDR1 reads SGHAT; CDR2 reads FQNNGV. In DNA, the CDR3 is TGTGCCAGCAGCTTTGGACAATGGCAGTACTTC. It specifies CASSFGQWQYF.

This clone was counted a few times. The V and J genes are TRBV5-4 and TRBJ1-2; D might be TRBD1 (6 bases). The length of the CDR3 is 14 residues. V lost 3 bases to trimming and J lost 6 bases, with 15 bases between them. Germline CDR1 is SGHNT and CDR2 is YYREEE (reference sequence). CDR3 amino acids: CASSSPGEGDGYTF. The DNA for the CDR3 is TGTGCCAGCAGCTCCCCGGGGGAGGGGGATGGCTACACCTTC.

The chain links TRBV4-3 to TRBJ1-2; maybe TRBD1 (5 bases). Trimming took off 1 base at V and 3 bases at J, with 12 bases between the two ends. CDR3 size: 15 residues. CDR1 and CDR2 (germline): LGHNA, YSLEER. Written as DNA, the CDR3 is TGCGCCAGCAGCCAAGGACCACAGGCAGACTATGGCTACACCTTC. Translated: CASSQGPQADYGYTF.

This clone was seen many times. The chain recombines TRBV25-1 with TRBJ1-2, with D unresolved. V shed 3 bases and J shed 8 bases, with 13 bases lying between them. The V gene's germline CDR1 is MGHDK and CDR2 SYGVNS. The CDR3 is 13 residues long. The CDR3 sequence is CASSDPGSRGYTF. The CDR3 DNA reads TGTGCCAGCAGTGATCCGGGGAGTCGGGGCTACACCTTC.

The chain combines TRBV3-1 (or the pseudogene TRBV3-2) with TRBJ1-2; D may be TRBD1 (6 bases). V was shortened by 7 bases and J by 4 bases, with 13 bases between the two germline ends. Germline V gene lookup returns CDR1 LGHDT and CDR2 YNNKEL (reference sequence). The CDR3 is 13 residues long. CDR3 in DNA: TGTGCCAGCACCCCAACAGGGAGCTATGGCTACACCTTC. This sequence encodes CASTPTGSYGYTF.

The CDR3 bases are TGTGCCAGCAGCTTAGGGGCTGGGCCCACCTACGAGCAGTACTTC. Its protein is CASSLGAGPTYEQYF. This rearrangement joins TRBV11-2 to TRBJ2-7; no clear D. The V end lost 1 base, the J end lost 2 bases, and 12 bases lay between the germline ends. Germline loops: CDR1 SGHAT, CDR2 FQNNGV. The CDR3 is 15 amino acids.